A selection of T cell receptor beta chains follows, all from one sample in a study of breast tumors, draining lymph nodes, adjacent tissues. MiXCR was run by TCRdb on the multiplex PCR reads, yielding one entry per CDR3 protein. The sample has about 220,000 distinct CDR3 sequences; roughly a third are singletons. Source material: axillary lymph node tissue. Receptors originate from a female donor with breast cancer. Some clones in this sample may be carry-over from other donors' samples. Each CDR3 is given with its conserved first and last residue. D genes are given only for firm matches. The size of a clone is reported for some rows only, either as once, few or many, or as a class for expanded clones.

>14|TRBJ2-1|TRBV24-1|NA|many
TGTGCCACCAGGCGAGGAGGCTCCTACAATGAGCAGTTCTTC
CATRRGGSYNEQFF
>15|TRBJ1-2|TRBV9|TRBD1|many
TGTGCCAGCAGCGTAGTATCTGGGACAGGGAGTGGCTCCACCTTC
CASSVVSGTGSGSTF
>17|TRBJ2-2|TRBV4-2|TRBD1|many
TGTGCCAGCAGCCAACCCTCCGGGACAGGGGGTAACGGGGAGCTGTTTTTT
CASSQPSGTGGNGELFF
>11|TRBJ2-3|TRBV20-1|NA|NA
TGCAGTGCTCATAATGGACGCACGCTGTATTTT
CSAHNGRTLYF
>13|TRBJ2-7|TRBV7-9|TRBD1|many
TGTGCCAGCGGGACAGGTGGTCGATACGAGCAGTACTTC
CASGTGGRYEQYF
>16|TRBJ2-1|TRBV20-1|TRBD2|many
TGCAGTGCTAGAGATTACGGCGGGGGGGCTGGCAATGAGCAGTTCTTC
CSARDYGGGAGNEQFF
>17|TRBJ2-6|TRBV25-1|NA|NA
TGTGCCAGCAGTGAATTCGGACGGAGCTCTGGGGCCAACGTCCTGACTTTC
CASSEFGRSSGANVLTF
>17|TRBJ2-7|TRBV7-2|TRBD2|NA
TGTGCCAGCAGCCTTTCTGCTAGCGGGGGGCCTACCTACGAGCAGTACTTC
CASSLSASGGPTYEQYF
>16|TRBJ2-2|TRBV7-2|TRBD2|many
TGTGCCAGCAGCTCCGTAGCGGGAGGGCCCAGGGGGGAGCTGTTTTTT
CASSSVAGGPRGELFF
>11|TRBJ2-1|TRBV9|TRBD1|many
TGTGCCAGCAGCGAGGACAGGGGGCTCTTCTTC
CASSEDRGLFF
>11|TRBJ1-4|TRBV29-1|NA|NA
TGCAGCGGCAGTCGCGGAGAAAAACTGTTTTTT
CSGSRGEKLFF
>14|TRBJ2-1|TRBV6-6|NA|many
TGTGCCAGCACCCAACAGGCAGGGGACAATGAGCAGTTCTTC
CASTQQAGDNEQFF
>15|TRBJ1-4|TRBV9|NA|many
TGTGCCAGCAGCGTAGGAAATACCTTTAATGAAAAACTGTTTTTT
CASSVGNTFNEKLFF
>16|TRBJ2-3|TRBV7-2|TRBD1|NA
TGTGCCAGCAGCCCTCTCGGACAGGGGGCCAACAATGAGCAGTATTTT
CASSPLGQGANNEQYF
>14|TRBJ2-7|TRBV14|TRBD2|many
TGTGCCAGCAGCCCTCACCGGGGGGCCTACGAGCAGTACTTC
CASSPHRGAYEQYF
>15|TRBJ2-1|TRBV7-2|NA|many
TGTGCCAGCAGCATCCAAGGGGGGGGAAGAGGTGAGCAGTTCTTC
CASSIQGGGRGEQFF
>20|TRBJ2-1|TRBV2|NA|NA
TGTGCCACCAGCTCGGGAGCCGGGAGTGATAGGGGGAGCTTTAACAATGAGCAGTTCTTC
CATSSGAGSDRGSFNNEQFF
>11|TRBJ2-1|TRBV20-1|NA|many
TGCAGTGCTCTCACGGGGAATGAGCAGTTCTTC
CSALTGNEQFF
>16|TRBJ2-1|TRBV28|NA|NA
TGTGCCAGTCAGCAGCGGAGAGATGGGGCCAGGGGTGAGCAGTTCTTC
CASQQRRDGARGEQFF
>15|TRBJ1-2|TRBV6-1|TRBD1|many
TGTGCCAGCAGTGGGGCCGGGACAGGCGACTATGGCTACACCTTC
CASSGAGTGDYGYTF
>14|TRBJ2-3|TRBV7-2|NA|many
TGTGCCAGCAGCCCGGGAGCGGGCACAGATACGCAGTATTTT
CASSPGAGTDTQYF
>18|TRBJ1-5|TRBV24-1|TRBD1|NA
TGTGCCACCAGTGATACGAACCGGGACAGGGGGAGCAATCAGCCCCAGCATTTT
CATSDTNRDRGSNQPQHF
>15|TRBJ1-5|TRBV6-1|NA|many
TGTGCCAGCAGTGACCAGGGAGGGAGCAATCAGCCCCAGCATTTT
CASSDQGGSNQPQHF
>14|TRBJ2-1|TRBV20-1|TRBD2|many
TGCAGTGCTTCTACTAGCGGGAGTTGGAATGAGCAGTTCTTC
CSASTSGSWNEQFF
>13|TRBJ1-6|TRBV6-1|NA|NA
TGTGCCAGAAGACTAGCGGGAGAGGGGGCCCTCCACTTT
CARRLAGEGALHF
>15|TRBJ2-2|TRBV7-3|NA|many
TGTGCCAGCAGCCCCTCCTCAGGCCACACCGGGGAGCTGTTTTTT
CASSPSSGHTGELFF
>19|TRBJ2-3|TRBV2|TRBD1|NA
TGTGCCAGCAGGGGGGGACAGGGGTTCGGGAGGGGGAACACAGATACGCAGTATTTT
CASRGGQGFGRGNTDTQYF
>15|TRBJ2-2|TRBV18|TRBD1|few
TGTGCCAGCTCCCGTGGACAGGGTTGGACCGGGGAGCTGTTTTTT
CASSRGQGWTGELFF
>14|TRBJ2-2|TRBV9|NA|NA
TGTGCCAGCAGCGTAGGCGGGGACACCGGGGAGCTGTTTTTT
CASSVGGDTGELFF
>13|TRBJ2-5|TRBV20-1|NA|many
TGCAGTGCTCGAGAGGGGGGAGCGGAGACCCAGTACTTC
CSAREGGAETQYF
>16|TRBJ2-7|TRBV2|TRBD1|NA
TGTGCCAGCAGTGAAACCGCGACAGGGTGGGGGTACGAGCAGTACTTC
CASSETATGWGYEQYF